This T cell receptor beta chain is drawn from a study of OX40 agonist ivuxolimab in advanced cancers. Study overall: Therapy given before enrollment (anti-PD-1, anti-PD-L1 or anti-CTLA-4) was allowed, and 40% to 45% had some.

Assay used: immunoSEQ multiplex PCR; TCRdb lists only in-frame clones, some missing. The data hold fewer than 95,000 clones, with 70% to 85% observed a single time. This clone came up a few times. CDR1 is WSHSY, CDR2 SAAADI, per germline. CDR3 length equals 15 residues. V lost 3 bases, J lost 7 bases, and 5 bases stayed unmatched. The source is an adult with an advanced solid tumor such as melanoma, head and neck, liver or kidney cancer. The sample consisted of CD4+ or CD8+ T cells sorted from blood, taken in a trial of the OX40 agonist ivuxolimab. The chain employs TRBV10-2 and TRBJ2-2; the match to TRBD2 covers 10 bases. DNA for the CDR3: TGCGCCAGCAGTGAAAGCGGGAGGGCGGTCGGGGAGCTGTTTTTT. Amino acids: CASSESGRAVGELFF.